These 29 T cell receptor beta chains share one sample of origin, sequenced in a study of post-analysis software for immune sequencing data (dated by TCRdb to about 2015). Findings and caveats that apply to the study as a whole: Significantly higher frequencies in patients than in controls were found for five or six TRBV segments, including TRBV5-6, TRBV5-1 and TRBV20-1.

The library was obtained by PCR. Sequenced on an Illumina HiSeq 2500. Unique molecular identifiers were incorporated into TCR beta cDNA libraries to reduce PCR and sequencing biases. Through fastp at Q25 and MiXCR, TCRdb rebuilt clones from the public reads, retaining in-frame beta chains. For every CDR3 protein sequence, its rows merge into one entry that carries the most common genes and DNA. The sample includes around 400,000 distinct CDR3 sequences, with 30% to 45% observed a single time. Clones ranked in the top ten supply roughly 12% of the sample. Their antigen targets remain unknown. Sequenced material: blood. All receptors come from a girl aged 10 to 17 with multiple sclerosis.

For this clonotype: One end of the junction varies from germline; a read error may be responsible. The chain is built from TRBV3-1 and TRBJ2-7; 7 positions agree with TRBD2. Per the germline V gene, CDR1 is LGHDT and CDR2 is YNNKEL (reference sequence). This CDR3 has 15 residues. The CDR3 DNA sequence: TGTGCCAGCAGCCCGCGGGGGACGGTTACCTACGAGCGGTACTTC. Its translation: CASSPRGTVTYERYF.

The V and J genes are TRBV30 and TRBJ2-7, with TRBD1 identical over 7 bases. CDR1 and CDR2 from the germline V gene are GTSNPN and SVGIG (reference sequence). V was pared by 3 bases and J by 4 bases, with 9 bases of the junction left unmatched. This CDR3 is 14 amino acids long. The CDR3 region is CAWRPGTVRYEQYF. CDR3 DNA: TGTGCCTGGAGGCCTGGGACAGTTCGGTACGAGCAGTACTTC.

The chain is built from TRBV10-3 and TRBJ2-5; 7 bases agree with TRBD1. The germline CDR1 and CDR2 sequences are ENHRY and SYGVKD. This CDR3 has 12 residues. Losses at the gene ends were 5 bases for V and 5 bases for J; bases not matched to a gene: 2. CDR3 protein: CAISLQGETQYF. For the CDR3, the DNA is TGTGCCATCAGTTTACAGGGGGAGACCCAGTACTTC.

This clonotype was detected only a few times. The CDR3: CASSSPGTGSLSVYEQYF. The CDR3 bases are TGTGCCAGCAGTTCCCCCGGGACAGGATCCTTGTCCGTCTACGAGCAGTACTTC. The chain is built from TRBV12-3 or TRBV12-4 and TRBJ2-7; 8 nucleotides agree with TRBD1. CDR3 size: 18 residues. V shed 4 bases and J 3 bases; nucleotides not matched to a gene: 17.

The V and J genes are TRBV6-2 or TRBV6-3 and TRBJ2-5; the D is unclear. CDR1 and CDR2 (germline): MNHEY, SVGEGT. Trimming pared 1 base from V and 11 bases from J, leaving 14 bases between. This CDR3 has 13 residues. CDR3 bases: TGTGCCAGCAGTTACTTGGGCTACAATGAGCAGTACTTC. Translation gives CASSYLGYNEQYF.

The CDR3 loop reads CASSLTAGQNTGELFF. CDR3 nucleotide sequence: TGTGCCAGCAGTCTCACCGCGGGACAAAACACCGGGGAGCTGTTTTTT. The chain carries TRBV12-3 or TRBV12-4 and TRBJ2-2; perhaps D is TRBD1 or TRBD2 (6 bases each). V lost 5 bases and J 2 bases, leaving 15 bases between the germline ends. This CDR3 is built from 16 residues.

This clonotype has only a few counts. The V gene is TRBV4-1, the J gene TRBJ2-1; 7 nucleotides line up with TRBD2. Trimming removed 4 bases from V and 3 bases from J; junction bases left unmatched: 12. The CDR3 contains 17 residues. In germline, CDR1 is MGHRA, CDR2 YSYEKL. In DNA form, the CDR3 reads TGCGCCAGCAGCCTCCTCTCTGGGGGGGATTTCTACAATGAGCAGTTCTTC. It is translated as CASSLLSGGDFYNEQFF.

The chain couples TRBV29-1 to TRBJ2-7, with D maybe TRBD2 (6 bases). Looked up from germline, CDR1 is SQVTM and CDR2 is ANQGSEA. This CDR3 region has 17 residues. Trimming shortened V by 5 bases and J by 3 bases, and 26 bases separated the two germline ends. CDR3: CSVKGVGVGDSGYEQYF. CDR3 in DNA: TGCAGCGTTAAAGGGGTTGGAGTCGGGGACTCGGGCTACGAGCAGTACTTC.

This clonotype was detected a few times. This sequence joins TRBV19 and TRBJ1-5; D gene unclear. Germline loops: CDR1 LNHDA, CDR2 SQIVND (reference sequence). The CDR3 loop spans 12 amino acids. V was cut by 3 bases and J by 9 bases, with 9 bases left in between. CDR3 region: CASSILLGPQHF. CDR3 DNA: TGTGCCAGTAGTATTCTCTTGGGGCCCCAGCATTTT.

The gene calls are TRBV12-3 or TRBV12-4 and TRBJ1-2; 8 positions match TRBD1. The CDR3 consists of 15 residues. Losses at the gene ends were 6 bases for V and 8 bases for J; bases not matched to a gene: 14. The CDR3 protein is CASSPRQGRKGGYTF. DNA of the CDR3: TGTGCCAGCAGCCCCCGACAGGGGCGCAAGGGGGGCTACACCTTC.

This chain joins TRBV5-1 and TRBJ2-7; 11 bases are shared with TRBD2. Trimming cost V 2 bases and J 0 bases; bases outside gene matches: 10. CDR3 length equals 18 residues. Germline assignment: CDR1 SGHRS and CDR2 YFSETQ. The CDR3 DNA follows: TGCGCCAGCAGCTTCGAGGCACTAGCGGGGGAAAGCTCCTACGAGCAGTACTTC. This gives the protein CASSFEALAGESSYEQYF.

This clonotype was observed a handful of times. The chain uses TRBV12-3 or TRBV12-4 and TRBJ1-2; 9 bases align to TRBD1. The trim removed 5 bases at V and 8 bases at J, leaving 9 bases unmatched. This CDR3 is built from 14 residues. CDR3 region: CASSTDRGIGGYTF. CDR3 in DNA: TGTGCCAGCAGTACCGACAGGGGGATTGGCGGCTACACCTTC.

This clonotype was observed a handful of times. The V and J genes are TRBV6-6 and TRBJ1-5; D unresolved. With 0 bases removed from V and 8 bases from J, the gap between germline ends came to 8 bases. Germline assignment: CDR1 MNHNY and CDR2 SVGAGI (reference sequence). CDR3 length: 13 amino acids. The CDR3 bases are TGTGCCAGCAGTTACTCGGGCCCAGAGCCCCAGCATTTT. This encodes CASSYSGPEPQHF.

In its sample, this clonotype was seen a few times. The V call is TRBV7-3, the J call TRBJ2-1; TRBD2 matches at 13 bases. Per the germline V gene, CDR1 is SGHTA and CDR2 is FQGTGA. The V and J ends lost 4 bases and 5 bases, in that order; junction bases with no gene match: 2. This CDR3 region has 15 residues. Here the CDR3 DNA reads TGTGCCAGCAGCTCGGGACTAGCGGGAAACAATGAGCAGTTCTTC. Its protein is CASSSGLAGNNEQFF.

The chain recombines TRBV6-5 with TRBJ1-6; D might be TRBD1 (6 bases). This CDR3 comprises 15 residues. The germline V gene has CDR1 MNHEY and CDR2 SVGAGI. Trimming shortened V by 5 bases and J by 4 bases, and 12 bases separated the two germline ends. As DNA, the CDR3 is TGTGCCAGCAGTCTAGGGACACTTTATAATTCACCCCTCCACTTT. This sequence encodes CASSLGTLYNSPLHF.

As concerns this clonotype: A read error may produce the germline difference seen at one junction end. This chain connects TRBV12-3 or TRBV12-4 to TRBJ1-1; D ambiguous. The CDR3 sequence is 14 residues long. The chain's CDR3 is CVSSTLSVHTEAFF. CDR3 in DNA: TGTGTCAGCAGTACCCTCTCTGTGCACACTGAAGCTTTCTTT.

J is TRBJ2-7 and V is TRBV18; 7 positions match TRBD2. The CDR3 totals 15 residues. Germline lookup yields CDR1 KGHSH and CDR2 LQKENI. Trimming cost V 3 bases and J 2 bases; bases outside gene matches: 7. In nucleotides, the CDR3 is TGTGCCAGCTCACCCGATGCGGGGGTTACCTACGAGCAGTACTTC. This translates into CASSPDAGVTYEQYF.

V and J are TRBV5-1 and TRBJ2-1, with TRBD1 as a possible D gene (6 bases). Per the germline V gene, CDR1 is SGHRS and CDR2 is YFSETQ. Trimming shortened V by 3 bases and J by 13 bases, and 20 bases separated the two germline ends. CDR3 size: 14 residues. DNA of the CDR3: TGCGCCAGCAGCTCGTGGGGGCAGGTAGAGACCCAGTTCTTC. Its protein product is CASSSWGQVETQFF.

The chain carries TRBV7-9 and TRBJ2-3; 12 bases are shared with TRBD2. J lost 0 bases, V lost 5 bases, and 6 bases had no gene match. This CDR3 contains 17 residues. Germline values: CDR1 SEHNR, CDR2 FQNEAQ (reference sequence). The CDR3 coding sequence is TGTGCCAGCAGCCCTAGCGGGGGGGGTCCAAGCACAGATACGCAGTATTTT. Its translation: CASSPSGGGPSTDTQYF.

The gene calls are TRBV6-2 or TRBV6-3 and TRBJ2-7; possibly TRBD2 for D (6 bases). CDR1 and CDR2 from the germline V gene are MNHEY and SVGEGT. The V end was cut by 0 bases, the J end by 6 bases, with 12 bases between. The CDR3 sequence is 14 residues long. CDR3 in DNA: TGTGCCAGCAGTTACTCAGGAGGGATAGGCGAGCAGTACTTC. Amino acids: CASSYSGGIGEQYF.

J is TRBJ2-1 and V is TRBV20-1; no clear D gene. Trimming left V 2 bases short and J 2 bases short, with 7 bases between. This CDR3 region has 13 residues. In germline, CDR1 is DFQATT, CDR2 SNEGSKA (reference sequence). CDR3 in DNA: TGCAGTGCTAGAATTGGCACCTACAATGAGCAGTTCTTC. It specifies CSARIGTYNEQFF.

CDR3 coding DNA: TGTGCCAGCAGCCGACAGGGAACTAATGAAAAACTGTTTTTT. Translation: CASSRQGTNEKLFF. The chain uses TRBV3-1 and TRBJ1-4, with TRBD1 matching over 7 bases. CDR1 and CDR2 from the germline V gene are LGHDT and YNNKEL (reference sequence). Unmatched junction bases numbered 0, after V lost 4 bases and J lost 1 base. This CDR3 region has 14 residues.

The chain's CDR3 is CAPPSYNEQFF. The CDR3 DNA sequence: TGTGCCCCCCCCTCCTACAATGAGCAGTTCTTC. The chain has TRBV28 and TRBJ2-1; D is unclear. CDR3 length: 11 residues. Germline loops: CDR1 MDHEN, CDR2 SYDVKM. Trimming removed 11 bases at V and 0 bases at J, with 5 bases between.

This clonotype occurred a few times. The gene calls are TRBV19 and TRBJ2-3, with 8 bases fitting TRBD1. The CDR3 runs 12 residues. CDR1 LNHDA and CDR2 SQIVND come from the germline V gene (reference sequence). Trimming at V came to 8 bases and at J to 4 bases, leaving 2 bases not matched to a gene. CDR3 nucleotides: TGTGCCAGTGGACAGGGCGCAGATACGCAGTATTTT. This codes for CASGQGADTQYF.

This clonotype was counted between two and nine times. The chain recombines TRBV28 with TRBJ2-5, with D possibly matching TRBD1 (6 bases). CDR3 length: 13 amino acids. CDR1 MDHEN and CDR2 SYDVKM come from the germline V gene. V lost 6 bases and J 5 bases, leaving 13 bases between the germline ends. This CDR3 reads CASSMDSPETQYF. DNA of the CDR3: TGTGCCAGCAGCATGGACAGCCCGGAGACCCAGTACTTC.

This clonotype was observed a few times. V gene TRBV7-9 combines with J gene TRBJ2-5; no clear D gene. Trimming left V 1 base short and J 5 bases short, with 11 bases between. Germline CDR1 and CDR2: SEHNR and FQNEAQ (reference sequence). The CDR3 covers 14 residues. CDR3 in DNA: TGTGCCAGCAGCTTAGGATTTGGAGAGGAGACCCAGTACTTC. Residues: CASSLGFGEETQYF.

This clonotype has a handful of counts. Here the CDR3 DNA reads TGTGCCATAGGGACTAGTGAAGAGACCCAGTACTTC. It encodes CAIGTSEETQYF. The chain joins TRBV10-3 to TRBJ2-5; 8 bases are shared with TRBD2. CDR1 and CDR2 (germline): ENHRY, SYGVKD. This CDR3 is 12 amino acids long. V lost 9 bases and J lost 3; bases outside the gene matches: 3.

The gene calls are TRBV9 and TRBJ1-2; D is unclear. The CDR3 runs to 16 residues. V was trimmed by 1 base and J by 5 bases, leaving 18 bases between them. Germline CDR1 and CDR2: SGDLS and YYNGEE. CDR3 region: CASSVLPDGAHYGYTF. The DNA of the CDR3 is TGTGCCAGCAGCGTATTACCGGACGGCGCACATTATGGCTACACCTTC.

This clonotype was seen a few times. The V call is TRBV20-1, the J call TRBJ2-5, with TRBD1 matching over 9 bases. V lost 7 bases, J lost 8 bases, and 8 bases stayed unmatched. The germline V gene encodes CDR1 DFQATT and CDR2 SNEGSKA (reference sequence). The CDR3 contains 12 residues. CDR3 DNA sequence: TGCAGTGAGACAGGGGGGGATTTAACCCAGTACTTC. Translation: CSETGGDLTQYF.